The present T cell receptor beta chain was sequenced within a study of T-cell memory formation after mild COVID-19. This clonotype was recorded once. Its cognate antigen is unknown. TCRdb called the 5' RACE reads again in MiXCR, with one record for every CDR3 protein. The sample yields about 350,000 distinct CDR3 sequences, over 25% seen once. In germline, CDR1 is MNHNS, CDR2 SASEGT. This CDR3 region has 15 residues. V lost 3 bases and J 5 bases, leaving 15 bases between the germline ends. Findings and caveats of the study: Some clones that responded turned up in pre-infection memory, which suggests that cross-reactive memory joined in.

The specimen was PBMCs or a T cell subset sorted from them (not recorded which). The J gene is TRBJ2-3, the V gene TRBV6-1; either TRBD1 or TRBD2 may supply D (5 bases each). The sequence came from an adult woman who had mild COVID-19 (a few samples of this study predate the infection). Cell type and time point are not known. The CDR3 sequence: CASSDPRGGGDTQYF. CDR3 nucleotides: TGTGCCAGCAGTGACCCGAGGGGCGGCGGAGATACGCAGTATTTT.